The source of this T cell receptor (beta chain) is a study of cytomegalovirus exposure and HLA in healthy donors. The overall study: A subsequent analysis stated that the approximately 120 validation repertoires were run on the same platform as the approximately 610 first-cohort repertoires. Study-wide results and limits: Some TCR beta chains (about 180 of them) were listed as cytomegalovirus-associated. Subsequent analysis revealed that first-cohort TCR clusters tended to co-occur in the 100 to 150 validation repertoires.

This clone appeared once. The antigen is not known. This same CDR3 is encoded by further DNA sequences in the sample. Separate from the roughly 670-subject first cohort, the approximately 120-subject validation cohort was the one that the donors belonged to. Here immunoSEQ multiplex PCR was the method, and the copy in TCRdb shows in-frame clones only, minus some. The table has some 68,000 clones, 96% seen once. The sequence was obtained from a man between 18 and 29 years old in good health and CMV-seronegative. Sequenced sample: PBMCs.

The CDR3 DNA follows: TGTGCCAGCTCAGTAACAGGGGACTCTGGAAACACCATATATTTT. Its translation: CASSVTGDSGNTIYF. The chain joins TRBV18 to TRBJ1-3, with TRBD1 matching over 7 bases. Per the germline V gene, CDR1 is KGHSH and CDR2 is LQKENI. With 5 bases clipped from V and 0 bases from J, the junction kept 4 bases outside the gene matches. The CDR3 runs to 15 residues.